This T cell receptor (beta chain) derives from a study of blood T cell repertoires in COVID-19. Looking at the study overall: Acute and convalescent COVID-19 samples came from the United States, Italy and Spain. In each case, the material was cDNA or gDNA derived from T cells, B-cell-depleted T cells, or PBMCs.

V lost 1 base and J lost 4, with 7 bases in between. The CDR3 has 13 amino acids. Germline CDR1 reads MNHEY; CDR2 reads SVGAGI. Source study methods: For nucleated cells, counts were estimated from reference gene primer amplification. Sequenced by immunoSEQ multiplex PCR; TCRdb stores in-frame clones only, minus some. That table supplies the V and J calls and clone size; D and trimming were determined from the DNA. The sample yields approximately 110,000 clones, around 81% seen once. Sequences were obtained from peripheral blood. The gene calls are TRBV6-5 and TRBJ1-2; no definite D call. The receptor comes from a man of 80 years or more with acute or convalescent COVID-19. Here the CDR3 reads CASSYLSSYGYTF. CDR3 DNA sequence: TGTGCCAGCAGTTACTTATCCAGCTATGGCTACACCTTC.